The rows below give T cell receptor beta chains drawn from one sample of a study of shared clonotypes between healthy human individuals. TCRdb's table, derived via immunoSEQ multiplex PCR, lists solely in-frame clones and lacks some. The sample holds more than 1.2 million clones, approximately 98.5% seen once. Input material: naive CD4+ T cells sorted from blood. The receptor set was obtained from a man aged 25-45 years in good health. Each CDR3 is given without its conserved first and last residue. The order of the fields is V gene, J gene, CDR3 protein.

TRBV5-1	TRBJ2-3	ASSLGGTRTDTQY
TRBV7-9	TRBJ2-1	ASSLVPSAYNEQF
TRBV11-2	TRBJ1-3	ASSLVVPGNTIY
TRBV28	TRBJ2-7	ASSTTGTTRY
TRBV5-1	TRBJ1-1	ASSRAGQNLRTTEAF
TRBV16	TRBJ2-1	ASSQVLAGGNEQF
TRBV2	TRBJ2-2	ASSEYLRQGGTGELF
TRBV7-2	TRBJ2-7	ASSARYEQY
TRBV25-1	TRBJ2-3	ASSESSFSPGVDTQY
TRBV18	TRBJ2-5	ASSQLTNRVGQETQY
TRBV6-1	TRBJ1-1	ASSEAAEAF
TRBV19	TRBJ2-3	ASSIEWEPADTQY
TRBV30	TRBJ2-2	AWNWGGTGELF
TRBV7-9	TRBJ1-2	ASSPPRGQTLGYT
TRBV9	TRBJ2-1	ASSVAPIHDDEQF
TRBV6-6	TRBJ2-7	ASSYPPDIARDEQY
TRBV5-5	TRBJ2-1	ASSPKLGAGLTYNEQF
TRBV2	TRBJ2-3	ASSGLAGGQSSRTDTQY
TRBV28	TRBJ2-3	ASSFTSGRADTQY
TRBV7-9	TRBJ2-1	ASSDRVYNEQF
TRBV28	TRBJ2-7	ASSRRFNEQY
TRBV18	TRBJ2-3	ASSPLPRTSRSSTDTQY
TRBV14	TRBJ2-5	ASSNSGRARGETQY
TRBV10-3	TRBJ1-3	AISESPVTSFSGNTIY
TRBV25-1	TRBJ2-7	ASSEGVRGPTYEQY
TRBV28	TRBJ2-7	AIRGSGSSEQY
TRBV5-1	TRBJ1-1	ASSLRTARLNTEAF
TRBV15	TRBJ1-2	ATSRAAGRDGGYT
TRBV6-6	TRBJ2-2	ASSPPGRPMTGELF
TRBV11-2	TRBJ2-7	ASSSQVLAGGTTTYEQY
TRBV15	TRBJ2-7	ATSKRDGYEQY
TRBV28	TRBJ2-7	ASSLNRRGAKGRETYEQY
TRBV12-5	TRBJ2-1	ASGRLYNEQF
TRBV13	TRBJ2-7	ASSLYLGGVVYEQY
TRBV15	TRBJ2-7	ATSLLTRDGAYEQY
TRBV30	TRBJ2-3	AWSASGSLVDTQY
TRBV29-1	TRBJ2-3	SVEGDSSTDTQY
TRBV28	TRBJ1-3	ASSLNGRGGNTIY
TRBV6-6	TRBJ2-5	ASSYRVAGVGETQY
TRBV18	TRBJ2-1	ASSPRIGQGAFDEQF
TRBV19	TRBJ2-2	ASSITSGTGELF
TRBV9	TRBJ2-7	ASSPMGRGEQY
TRBV2	TRBJ2-3	ASSLTTDTQY
TRBV10-3	TRBJ1-1	AISDTTNTEAF
TRBV2	TRBJ2-7	ASRMRTGLSYEQY
TRBV9	TRBJ2-2	ASSVTDRRNTGELF
TRBV7-8	TRBJ1-2	ASSLVDRAQNYGYT